The rows below give T cell receptor beta chains drawn from one sample of a study of blood T cell repertoires in COVID-19. Profiling relied on immunoSEQ multiplex PCR, and the TCRdb table lists in-frame clones only, not all of them. The table shows about 120,000 clones, with 84% occurring only once. Sequenced input: PBMCs or T cells enriched from blood (not recorded which). The receptors originated from a woman aged 25 to 39 who had recovered from COVID-19. Each CDR3 is given with its conserved first and last residue. Each record gives: D gene, V gene, clone size, J gene, CDR3 protein, CDR3 DNA. A D gene is named only where the DNA matches it firmly. Clone sizes are given selectively: once, few, many, or a class where the clone is expanded.

>NA|TRBV6-2/TRBV6-3|NA|TRBJ2-3
CASSLHLTDTQYF
TGTGCCAGCAGCCTACACCTCACAGATACGCAGTATTTT
>NA|TRBV27|NA|TRBJ2-3
CASSLARLVKDTQYF
TGTGCCAGCAGTTTAGCTCGACTAGTAAAAGATACGCAGTATTTT
>TRBD2|TRBV24-1|NA|TRBJ2-1
CATSDLGTGLAGGFRQFF
TGTGCCACCAGTGATCTAGGGACAGGACTAGCGGGAGGTTTTAGGCAGTTCTTC
>NA|TRBV14|NA|TRBJ2-7
CASSQRPGAYEQYF
TGTGCCAGCAGCCAACGGCCAGGGGCCTACGAGCAGTACTTC
>TRBD2|TRBV5-5|NA|TRBJ2-7
CASSPTGTSGHEQYF
TGTGCCAGCAGCCCCACCGGGACTAGCGGACACGAGCAGTACTTC
>TRBD1|TRBV28|NA|TRBJ1-6
CASTYGGGAHSPLHF
TGTGCCAGCACTTATGGAGGGGGCGCGCATTCACCCCTCCACTTT
>NA|TRBV18|NA|TRBJ1-6
CASSPPHMAPLHF
TGTGCCAGCTCACCACCTCACATGGCACCCCTCCACTTT
>NA|TRBV7-3|NA|TRBJ1-6
CASSLRDGSPLHF
TGTGCCAGCAGCCTCAGGGATGGATCACCCCTCCACTTT
>NA|TRBV5-5|NA|TRBJ2-5
CASNPRRAEETQYF
TGTGCCAGCAACCCGAGGAGGGCGGAAGAGACCCAGTACTTC
>TRBD2|TRBV9|NA|TRBJ2-1
CASSVGGRITDNEQFF
TGTGCCAGCAGCGTAGGCGGGAGGATCACAGACAATGAGCAGTTCTTC
>NA|TRBV24-1|NA|TRBJ2-2
CATSDILAGELFF
TGTGCCACCAGTGACATACTAGCCGGGGAGCTGTTTTTT
>TRBD1|TRBV18|few|TRBJ1-2
CASSSPLQGANGYTF
TGTGCCAGCTCATCTCCGTTACAGGGGGCGAATGGCTACACCTTC
>NA|TRBV5-4|NA|TRBJ2-5
CASSFRDFEETQYF
TGTGCCAGCAGCTTCCGGGATTTCGAAGAGACCCAGTACTTC
>NA|TRBV6-5|NA|TRBJ1-2
CASRDRLYGYTF
TGTGCCAGCAGGGACAGACTCTATGGCTACACCTTC
>NA|TRBV30|few|TRBJ1-2
CAWSVGRGTYGYTF
TGTGCCTGGAGTGTCGGGAGAGGAACCTATGGCTACACCTTC
>NA|TRBV5-4|few|TRBJ1-1
CASRIGMNTEAFF
TGTGCCAGCAGGATCGGGATGAACACTGAAGCTTTCTTT
>TRBD1|TRBV7-9|NA|TRBJ2-1
CASSRKGQGPYNEQFF
TGTGCCAGCAGCCGGAAGGGACAGGGCCCCTACAATGAGCAGTTCTTC
>TRBD1|TRBV11-3|NA|TRBJ2-2
CASSPGTGFMGRNTGELFF
TGTGCCAGCAGCCCCGGGACAGGGTTTATGGGGCGGAACACCGGGGAGCTGTTTTTT
>TRBD2|TRBV10-3|NA|TRBJ2-7
CATGRGSEVYEQYF
TGTGCCACCGGGAGGGGCTCCGAAGTTTACGAGCAGTACTTC
>TRBD1|TRBV6-4|few|TRBJ2-2
CASSRDRGTGELFF
TGTGCCAGCAGTCGGGACAGGGGGACCGGGGAGCTGTTTTTT
>NA|TRBV10-3|NA|TRBJ1-1
CAISDRTVGTEAFF
TGTGCCATCAGTGATCGGACAGTAGGCACTGAAGCTTTCTTT
>NA|TRBV28|NA|TRBJ1-5
CASSLGSRFNQPQHF
TGTGCCAGCAGTTTAGGTTCTCGGTTCAATCAGCCCCAGCATTTT
>TRBD2|TRBV5-1|NA|TRBJ2-2
CASSFVLADTGELFF
TGCGCCAGCAGCTTTGTACTAGCGGACACCGGGGAGCTGTTTTTT
>TRBD2|TRBV29-1|NA|TRBJ2-7
CSVEASGNYEQYF
TGCAGCGTTGAGGCTAGCGGAAACTACGAGCAGTACTTC
>TRBD1|TRBV29-1|few|TRBJ1-3
CSVVGQGAGNTIYF
TGCAGCGTAGTCGGACAGGGGGCCGGAAACACCATATATTTT
>NA|TRBV30|NA|TRBJ1-6
CAWSVWSSYNSPLHF
TGTGCCTGGAGTGTATGGAGCTCCTATAATTCACCCCTCCACTTT
>NA|TRBV5-1|NA|TRBJ2-3
CASSPRLTTDTQYF
TGCGCCAGCAGCCCCCGACTAACAACAGATACGCAGTATTTT
>TRBD1|TRBV3-1/TRBV3-2|NA|TRBJ1-6
CASSQGTAYNSPLHF
TGTGCCAGCAGCCAGGGGACAGCTTATAATTCACCCCTCCACTTT
>NA|TRBV27|NA|TRBJ2-1
CASSYSNSGALNEQFF
TGTGCCAGCAGTTATTCGAATTCTGGGGCTCTCAATGAGCAGTTCTTC
>NA|TRBV7-2|NA|TRBJ2-4
CASSPGLAKNIQYF
TGTGCCAGCAGCCCCGGACTAGCCAAAAACATTCAGTACTTC
>NA|TRBV11-2|NA|TRBJ1-1
CASRVGGTNTEAFF
TGTGCCAGCAGGGTAGGGGGAACGAACACTGAAGCTTTCTTT
>TRBD1|TRBV5-4|NA|TRBJ1-2
CASSSRTGRDYGYTF
TGTGCCAGCAGCTCCAGGACAGGGAGAGACTATGGCTACACCTTC
>TRBD1|TRBV11-2|NA|TRBJ1-6
CASSLAHRGSPLHF
TGTGCCAGCAGCTTAGCCCACAGGGGATCACCCCTCCACTTT
>NA|TRBV12-3/TRBV12-4|NA|TRBJ2-7
CASSLARTYEQYF
TGTGCCAGCAGTTTAGCGCGGACATACGAGCAGTACTTC
>NA|TRBV11-3|NA|TRBJ2-6
CASSLSHSGANVLTF
TGTGCCAGCAGCCTGAGTCACTCTGGGGCCAACGTCCTGACTTTC
>NA|TRBV5-6|NA|TRBJ1-6
CASSLYRGNSPLHF
TGTGCCAGCAGCTTGTATAGGGGAAATTCACCCCTCCACTTT
>TRBD2|TRBV5-4|NA|TRBJ2-3
CASSQGLADTDTQYF
TGTGCCAGCAGCCAGGGACTAGCGGACACAGATACGCAGTATTTT
>TRBD1|TRBV7-9|NA|TRBJ2-7
CASSLSPGQETYEQYF
TGTGCCAGCAGCTTATCCCCGGGACAGGAGACCTACGAGCAGTACTTC
>NA|TRBV28|NA|TRBJ1-5
CASNRQGFNQPQHF
TGTGCCAGCAACCGTCAGGGGTTCAATCAGCCCCAGCATTTT
>TRBD2|TRBV28|many|TRBJ2-7
CASSSSRLAGVGEQYF
TGTGCCAGCAGTTCTTCAAGACTAGCGGGAGTGGGTGAGCAGTACTTC
>NA|TRBV24-1|once|TRBJ1-5
CATSDHRRNQPQHF
TGTGCCACCAGTGACCACCGCAGAAATCAGCCCCAGCATTTT
>TRBD2|TRBV5-6|once|TRBJ2-1
CASSLAELAGVNEQFF
TGTGCCAGCAGCTTGGCCGAGCTAGCGGGAGTGAATGAGCAGTTCTTC
>TRBD1|TRBV5-1|NA|TRBJ2-5
CASSLGQGLQETQYF
TGCGCCAGCAGCTTAGGACAGGGGCTACAAGAGACCCAGTACTTC
>TRBD1|TRBV28|NA|TRBJ1-5
CASSGDRVGNQPQHF
TGTGCCAGCAGTGGGGACAGGGTTGGCAATCAGCCCCAGCATTTT